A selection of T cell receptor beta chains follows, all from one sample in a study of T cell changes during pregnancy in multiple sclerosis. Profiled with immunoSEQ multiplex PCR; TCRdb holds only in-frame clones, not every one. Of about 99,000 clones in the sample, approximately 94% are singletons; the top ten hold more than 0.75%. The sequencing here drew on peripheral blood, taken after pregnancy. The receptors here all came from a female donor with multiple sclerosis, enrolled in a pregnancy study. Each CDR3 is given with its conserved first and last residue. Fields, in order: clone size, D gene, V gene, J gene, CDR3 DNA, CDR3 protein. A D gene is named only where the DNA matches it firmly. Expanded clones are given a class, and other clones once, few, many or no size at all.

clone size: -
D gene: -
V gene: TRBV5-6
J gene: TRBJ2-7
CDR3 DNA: TGTGCCAGCAGCTGGGCCCTGGACAGAGCCTACGAGCAGTACTTC
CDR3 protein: CASSWALDRAYEQYF

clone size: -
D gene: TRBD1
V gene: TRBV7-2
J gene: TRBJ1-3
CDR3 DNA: TGTGCCAGCAGCTACGGGACAGGGCTAAACACCATATATTTT
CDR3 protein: CASSYGTGLNTIYF

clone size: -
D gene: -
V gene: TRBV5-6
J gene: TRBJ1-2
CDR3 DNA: TGTGCCAGCAGCTGGACAGAGTATGGCTACACCTTC
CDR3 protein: CASSWTEYGYTF

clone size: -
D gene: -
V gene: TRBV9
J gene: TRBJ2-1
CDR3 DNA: TGTGCCAGCAGCGTAGCGATAACTAGCAATGAGCAGTTCTTC
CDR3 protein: CASSVAITSNEQFF

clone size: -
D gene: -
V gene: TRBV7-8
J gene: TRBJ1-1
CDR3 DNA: TGTGCCAGCAGCCAAACCAACGGGGGGGGAGCGTTTAACACTGAAGCTTTCTTT
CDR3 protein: CASSQTNGGGAFNTEAFF

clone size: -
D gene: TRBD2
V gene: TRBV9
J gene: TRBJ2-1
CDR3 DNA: TGTGCCAGCAGTGCTTCCGGGACTAGCGGGAGGTACAATGAGCAGTTCTTC
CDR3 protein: CASSASGTSGRYNEQFF

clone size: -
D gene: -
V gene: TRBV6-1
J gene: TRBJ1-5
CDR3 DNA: TGTGCCAGCAGTGAAGCGAGAGGAAATCAGCCCCAGCATTTT
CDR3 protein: CASSEARGNQPQHF

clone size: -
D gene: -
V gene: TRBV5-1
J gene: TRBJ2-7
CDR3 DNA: TGCGCCAGCTCTCCCGGACGGGGGGCCAGCGGATGGGGCTCCTACGAGCAGTACTTC
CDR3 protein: CASSPGRGASGWGSYEQYF

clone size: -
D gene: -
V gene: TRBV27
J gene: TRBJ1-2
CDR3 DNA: TGTGCCAGCAGTTTTACAGGGCTGGGGGGCTACACCTTC
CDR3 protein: CASSFTGLGGYTF

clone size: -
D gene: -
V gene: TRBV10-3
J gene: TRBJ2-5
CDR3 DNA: TGTGCCATCAGTGAGGTCTCAGTCCAAGAGACCCAGTACTTC
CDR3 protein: CAISEVSVQETQYF

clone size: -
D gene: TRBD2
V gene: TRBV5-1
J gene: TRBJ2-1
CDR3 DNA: TGCGCCAGCAACAACGGGGGGGGGAATGAGCAGTTCTTC
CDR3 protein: CASNNGGGNEQFF

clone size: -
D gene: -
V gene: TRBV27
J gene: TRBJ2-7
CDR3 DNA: TGTGCCAGCAGTCCGACCTGGGCAGGTGCTTCGTACGAGCAGTACTTC
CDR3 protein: CASSPTWAGASYEQYF

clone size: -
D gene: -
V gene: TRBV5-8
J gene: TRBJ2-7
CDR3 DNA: TGTGCCAGCGCACAGGGTTTTAGTAACGAGCAGTACTTC
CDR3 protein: CASAQGFSNEQYF

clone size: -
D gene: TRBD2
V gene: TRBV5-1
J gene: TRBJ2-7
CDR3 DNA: TGCGCCAGCAGCCAGTCCACTAGCGCCTACGAGCAGTACTTC
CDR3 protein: CASSQSTSAYEQYF

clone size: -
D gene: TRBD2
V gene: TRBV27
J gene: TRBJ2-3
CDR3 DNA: TGTGCCAGCAGTTTCTGGCTAGCGGGAGGGGCAGATACGCAGTATTTT
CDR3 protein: CASSFWLAGGADTQYF

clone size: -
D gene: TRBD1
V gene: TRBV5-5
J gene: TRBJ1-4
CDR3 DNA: TGTGCCAGCAGATTCGGGACAGTTGCAACTAATGAAAAACTGTTTTTT
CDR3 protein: CASRFGTVATNEKLFF

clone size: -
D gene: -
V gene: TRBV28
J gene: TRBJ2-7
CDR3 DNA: TGTGCCAGCAGTTTACCGGGGTCCTTATACGAGCAGTACTTC
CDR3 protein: CASSLPGSLYEQYF

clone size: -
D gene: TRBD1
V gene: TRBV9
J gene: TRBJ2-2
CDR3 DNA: TGTGCCAGCAGCGCCGGGACAGCGAACACCGGGGAGCTGTTTTTT
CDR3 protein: CASSAGTANTGELFF

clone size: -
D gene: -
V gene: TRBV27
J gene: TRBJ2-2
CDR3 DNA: TGTGCCAGCAGTCCTTCTACCTTTTTAGCGAACACCGGGGAGCTGTTTTTT
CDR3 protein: CASSPSTFLANTGELFF

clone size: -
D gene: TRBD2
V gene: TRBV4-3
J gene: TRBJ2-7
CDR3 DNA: TGCGCCAGCAGCCGGACTAGCGGGTACGAGCAGTACTTC
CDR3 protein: CASSRTSGYEQYF

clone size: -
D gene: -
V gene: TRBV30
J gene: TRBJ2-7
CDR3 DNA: TGTGCCTGGAGGGCCAGCTCCTACGAGCAGTACTTC
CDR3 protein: CAWRASSYEQYF

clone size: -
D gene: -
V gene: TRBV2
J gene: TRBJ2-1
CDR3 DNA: TGTGCCAGCAGTTGGGGCAGGGACAATGAGCAGTTCTTC
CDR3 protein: CASSWGRDNEQFF

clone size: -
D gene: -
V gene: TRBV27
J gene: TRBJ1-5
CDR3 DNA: TGTGCCACTAAACGCCTACAGGAAAACCAGCCCCAGCATTTT
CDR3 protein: CATKRLQENQPQHF

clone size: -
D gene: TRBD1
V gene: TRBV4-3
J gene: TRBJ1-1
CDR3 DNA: TGCGCCAGCAGCCAAGATCCCCGGACAGGGGGCCCTGAAGCTTTCTTT
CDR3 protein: CASSQDPRTGGPEAFF

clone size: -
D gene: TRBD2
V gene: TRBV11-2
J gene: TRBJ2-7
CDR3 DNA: TGTGCCAGCACTCGACGTGTGGTAGCGGGATCGTACGAGCAGTACTTC
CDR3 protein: CASTRRVVAGSYEQYF

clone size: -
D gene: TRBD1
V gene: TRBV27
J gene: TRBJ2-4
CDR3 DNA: TGTGCCAGCAGTCACGGGACAGGGGCTGAGAACTTAGCCAAAAACATTCAGTACTTC
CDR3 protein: CASSHGTGAENLAKNIQYF

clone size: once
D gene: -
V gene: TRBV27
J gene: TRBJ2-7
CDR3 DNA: TGTGCCAGCAGTTCCATTACAGGGATCCCCTACGAGCAGTACTTC
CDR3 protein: CASSSITGIPYEQYF

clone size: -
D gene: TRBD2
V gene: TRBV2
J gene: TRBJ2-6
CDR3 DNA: TGTGCCAGCAGGGGACTAGCGGGGCACCCCTCTGGGGCCAACGTCCTGACTTTC
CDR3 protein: CASRGLAGHPSGANVLTF

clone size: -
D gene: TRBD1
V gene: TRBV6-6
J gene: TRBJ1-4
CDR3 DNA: TGTGCCAGCAGCAGCGGGGACAGGGGTGAAAAACTGTTTTTT
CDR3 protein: CASSSGDRGEKLFF

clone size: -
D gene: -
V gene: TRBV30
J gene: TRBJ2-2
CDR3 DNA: TGTGCCGGTACTATCAGCTGGGAGCTGTTTTTT
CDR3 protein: CAGTISWELFF

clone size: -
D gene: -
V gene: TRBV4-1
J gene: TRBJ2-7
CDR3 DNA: TGCGCCAGCAGCCAAGGGACAAAAAGCTCCTACGAGCAGTACTTC
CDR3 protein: CASSQGTKSSYEQYF

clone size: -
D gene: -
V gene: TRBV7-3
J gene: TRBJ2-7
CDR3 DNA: TGTGCCAGCAGCTTTAGCGGCAGCTCCTACGAGCAGTACTTC
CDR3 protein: CASSFSGSSYEQYF

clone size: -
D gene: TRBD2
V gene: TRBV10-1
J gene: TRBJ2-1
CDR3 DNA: TGCGCCAGCAGCCGAACTAGCGGGGGGTACAATGAGCAGTTCTTC
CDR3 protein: CASSRTSGGYNEQFF

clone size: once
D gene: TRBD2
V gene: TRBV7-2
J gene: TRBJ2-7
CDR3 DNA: TGTGCCAGCACCCCGGGCGGGAGGATCTACGAGCAGTACTTC
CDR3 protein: CASTPGGRIYEQYF

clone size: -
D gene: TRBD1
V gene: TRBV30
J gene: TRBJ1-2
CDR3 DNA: TGTGCCTGGAGTGTAGGGGACAGGGGGACTTATGGCTACACCTTC
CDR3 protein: CAWSVGDRGTYGYTF

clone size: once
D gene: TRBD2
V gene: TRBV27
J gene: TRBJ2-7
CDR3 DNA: TGTGCCAGCAGTGGTGGTCCGGGACTAGCGGGACGGGGCGAGCAGTACTTC
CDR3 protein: CASSGGPGLAGRGEQYF

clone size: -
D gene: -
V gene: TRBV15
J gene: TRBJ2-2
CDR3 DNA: TGTGCCACCAAAGGAGCGGTGAACACCGGGGAGCTGTTTTTT
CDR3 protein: CATKGAVNTGELFF

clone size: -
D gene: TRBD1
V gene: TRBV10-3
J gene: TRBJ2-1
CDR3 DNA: TGTGCCATCAGTGATGTGGGCAGGGGGACAGGCCACAATGAGCAGTTCTTC
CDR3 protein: CAISDVGRGTGHNEQFF

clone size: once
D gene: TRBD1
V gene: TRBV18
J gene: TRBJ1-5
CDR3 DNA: TGTGCCAGCTCCTTGGACAGGGGAAAGTCTCAGCCCCAGCATTTT
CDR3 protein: CASSLDRGKSQPQHF

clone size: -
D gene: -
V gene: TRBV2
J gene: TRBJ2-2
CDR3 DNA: TGTGCCAGCAGCGGGAGGAACACCGGGGAGCTGTTTTTT
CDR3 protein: CASSGRNTGELFF

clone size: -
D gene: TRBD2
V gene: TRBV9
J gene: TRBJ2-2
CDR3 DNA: TGTGCCAGCAGCGTAGGGACTAGCGTAGCCCCCGGGGAGCTGTTTTTT
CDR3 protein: CASSVGTSVAPGELFF

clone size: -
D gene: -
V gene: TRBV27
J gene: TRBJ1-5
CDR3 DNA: TGTGCCAGCAGTCCCTTCAGGGGCTCTAGCAATCAGCCCCAGCATTTT
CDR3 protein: CASSPFRGSSNQPQHF

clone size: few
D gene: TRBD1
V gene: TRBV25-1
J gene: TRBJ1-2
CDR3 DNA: TGTGCCAGCAGCGGACAGGTTTTCTATGGCTACACCTTC
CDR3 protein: CASSGQVFYGYTF

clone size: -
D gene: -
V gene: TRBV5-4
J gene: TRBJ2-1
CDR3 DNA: TGTGCCAGCAGCGACAGATCCTACAATGAGCAGTTCTTC
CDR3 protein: CASSDRSYNEQFF

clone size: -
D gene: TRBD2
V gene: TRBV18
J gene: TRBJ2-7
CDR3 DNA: TGTGCCAGCTCACCACCGACTAGCGGGATGTCCCTGAGGTCCTACGAGCAGTACTTC
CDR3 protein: CASSPPTSGMSLRSYEQYF

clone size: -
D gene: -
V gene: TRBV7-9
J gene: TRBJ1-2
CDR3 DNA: TGTGCCAGCAGCCCCCCGACTGGTCCCTCGGTCACCTTC
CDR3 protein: CASSPPTGPSVTF

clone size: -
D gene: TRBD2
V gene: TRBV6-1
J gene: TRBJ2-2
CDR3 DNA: TGTGCCAGCAGGGTTAGCGGGACGAACACCGGGGAGCTGTTTTTT
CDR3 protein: CASRVSGTNTGELFF

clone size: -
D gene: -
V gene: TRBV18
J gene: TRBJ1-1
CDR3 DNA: TGTGCCAGCTCACTAAACAGTCTTGTGAACACTGAAGCTTTCTTT
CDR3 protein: CASSLNSLVNTEAFF

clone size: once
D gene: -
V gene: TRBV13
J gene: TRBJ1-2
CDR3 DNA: TGTGCCAGCAGCCCGGGGGGAGTGGAGCCTAACTATGGCTACACCTTC
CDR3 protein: CASSPGGVEPNYGYTF

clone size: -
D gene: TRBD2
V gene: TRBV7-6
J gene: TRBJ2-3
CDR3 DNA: TGTGCCAGCAGCTTAGGAACTAGCGGAAGCACAGATACGCAGTATTTT
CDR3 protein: CASSLGTSGSTDTQYF

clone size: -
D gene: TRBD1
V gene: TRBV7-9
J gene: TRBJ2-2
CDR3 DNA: TGTGCCAGCAGCTCCGGACAGGGCCCGGGCACCGGGGAGCTGTTTTTT
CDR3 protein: CASSSGQGPGTGELFF

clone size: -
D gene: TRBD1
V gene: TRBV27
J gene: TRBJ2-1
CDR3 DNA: TGTGCCAGCACCCAGGGGGATGAGCAGTTCTTC
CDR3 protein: CASTQGDEQFF

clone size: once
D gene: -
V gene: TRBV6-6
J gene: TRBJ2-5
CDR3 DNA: TGTGCCAGCAGTTACTCCCCGGGGGTAGAGACCCAGTACTTC
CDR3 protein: CASSYSPGVETQYF

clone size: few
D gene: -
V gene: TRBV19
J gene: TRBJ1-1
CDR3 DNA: TGTGCCAGTAATAAGGGGCGCACTGAAGCTTTCTTT
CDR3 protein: CASNKGRTEAFF